This TCR beta chain was identified during a study of T cells after posttransplantation cyclophosphamide. Study conclusions and caveats: Skin or GI-infiltrating T cells shared few TRB sequences with blood.

The assay was immunoSEQ multiplex PCR, and TCRdb's table has in-frame clones only and misses some. Of 15,000 to 20,000 clones listed, around 85% were seen once; the top ten hold 25% to 30%. This CDR3 is built from 13 residues. V shed 4 bases and J shed 6 bases, with 12 bases lying between them. Germline-derived CDR1 and CDR2 are SGHVS and FNYEAQ. Controls had myeloablative marrow grafts with methotrexate and calcineurin inhibitor, sampled at 1 year. On this clone itself: Its antigen is as yet unknown.

V and J are TRBV7-6 and TRBJ1-2; TRBD1 is a possible D gene (6 bases). This material consisted of PBMCs, taken after allogeneic stem cell transplant with calcineurin inhibitor and methotrexate. This sequence was found in a female patient aged 18-29 years who received an allogeneic stem cell transplant from an unrelated donor, was CMV-positive, and had acute and chronic GVHD. A share of the T cells may be of graft donor origin. The CDR3 DNA sequence: TGTGCCAGCAGCTCCGGCAGGGGCGATGGCTACACCTTC. This codes for CASSSGRGDGYTF.